The rows below give T cell receptor beta chains drawn from one sample of a study of T cell responses to AZD1222 COVID-19 vaccine. Profiling relied on immunoSEQ multiplex PCR, and the TCRdb table lists in-frame clones only, not all of them. The sample carries roughly 99,000 clones, about 89% recorded once. Sequencing was performed on peripheral blood, taken 28 days after the second AZD1222 dose. The origin of the receptors is an adult who received the AZD1222 COVID-19 vaccine. Each CDR3 is given with its conserved first and last residue. Fields, in order: clone size, V gene, J gene, D gene, CDR3 DNA, CDR3 protein. The D gene is left open where the match is weak. Some rows mark clone size as missing; the rest say once, few, many or name a class of expanded clone.

.	TRBV5-4	TRBJ1-5	.	TGTGCCAGCAGCTTTGAGGGCCAGCAGCCCCAGCATTTT	CASSFEGQQPQHF
few	TRBV7-8	TRBJ1-2	TRBD1	TGTGCCAGCAGCTTAAGGACCAGGAGACAGGGGAAGGAGAACTATGGCTACACCTTC	CASSLRTRRQGKENYGYTF
.	TRBV3-1/TRBV3-2	TRBJ1-2	.	TGTGCCAGCAGCCAAGACGGAATCTGGGCGGATGGCTACACCTTC	CASSQDGIWADGYTF
.	TRBV5-1	TRBJ2-2	TRBD1	TGCGCCAGCAGCCCCTTACCGGGACAGGGAGGCACCGGGGAGCTGTTTTTT	CASSPLPGQGGTGELFF
.	TRBV28	TRBJ1-5	TRBD1	TGTGCCAGCAGTACAGGGGGCTCTCAGCCCCAGCATTTT	CASSTGGSQPQHF
few	TRBV3-1/TRBV3-2	TRBJ1-5	.	TGTGCCAGCAGCGCCGACGGACAGCCCCAGCATTTT	CASSADGQPQHF
.	TRBV24-1	TRBJ1-5	TRBD1	TGTGCCACCAGTGATCCCCAGGGGGCATGGAATCAGCCCCAGCATTTT	CATSDPQGAWNQPQHF
.	TRBV18	TRBJ1-1	TRBD1	TGTGCCAGCTCACCACCGCAGGGGGTTGAAGCTTTCTTT	CASSPPQGVEAFF
.	TRBV7-2	TRBJ2-3	.	TGTGCCAGCCTCGGGCGGTACACAGATACGCAGTATTTT	CASLGRYTDTQYF
.	TRBV27	TRBJ2-7	TRBD1	TGTGCCAGCAGACAGGGGACGAACTACGAGCAGTACTTC	CASRQGTNYEQYF
.	TRBV11-2	TRBJ2-7	.	TGTGCCAGCAGCTTAAGTGGGGCAGGGGTGGCCTACGAGCAGTACTTC	CASSLSGAGVAYEQYF
.	TRBV19	TRBJ2-5	.	TGTGCCAGTGGGCCTTGGGGGGAGACCCAGTACTTC	CASGPWGETQYF
.	TRBV2	TRBJ2-1	.	TGTGCCAGCACTAGGGAGGGGGCCTGGGAGGAGCAGTTCTTC	CASTREGAWEEQFF
.	TRBV5-1	TRBJ1-4	TRBD1	TGCGCCAGCAGCTTGGGGCAGGGGGCAACTAATGAAAAACTGTTTTTT	CASSLGQGATNEKLFF
.	TRBV11-2	TRBJ2-5	TRBD1	TGTGCCAGCAGACCGGGACAGGGGTTGAGTGAGACCCAGTACTTC	CASRPGQGLSETQYF
.	TRBV5-6	TRBJ2-1	.	TGTGCCAGCAGCCCGGGGACTCTAGCGAATGAGCAGTTCTTC	CASSPGTLANEQFF
.	TRBV7-6	TRBJ2-1	.	TGTGCCAGCAGCTTCGGGGGTCCTGCCTCCTACAATGAGCAGTTCTTC	CASSFGGPASYNEQFF
once	TRBV19	TRBJ2-3	.	TGTGCCAGTAGTATAGGGACCACAGATACGCAGTATTTT	CASSIGTTDTQYF
once	TRBV19	TRBJ2-3	.	TGTGCCAGTAGCGATGGACGAGGGAGTTCAGATACGCAGTATTTT	CASSDGRGSSDTQYF
.	TRBV4-1	TRBJ2-4	TRBD1	TGCGCCAGCAGCCAGGGCACAGGGGGGACCAAAAACATTCAGTACTTC	CASSQGTGGTKNIQYF
.	TRBV28	TRBJ1-1	.	TGTGCCAGCAGTTTCGGGGGACTCAACACTGAAGCTTTCTTT	CASSFGGLNTEAFF
.	TRBV10-2	TRBJ2-3	TRBD2	TGCGCCAGTGCGACGGGGGCTAGCGGGAGAGGGGGGCTAAACACAGATACGCAGTATTTT	CASATGASGRGGLNTDTQYF
.	TRBV28	TRBJ2-7	.	TGTGCCAGCAGTGGTCCTGATAGCCAGTACTACGAGCAGTACTTC	CASSGPDSQYYEQYF
.	TRBV6-5	TRBJ1-5	TRBD1	TGTGCCAGCAGTTACTCAGGGGGCTACGGACAGCCCCAGCATTTT	CASSYSGGYGQPQHF
.	TRBV14	TRBJ2-7	.	TGTGCCAGCAGGGTAACAGGGAGGTCCTACGAGCAGTACTTC	CASRVTGRSYEQYF
.	TRBV19	TRBJ2-7	TRBD1	TGTGCCAGTACCATGGAAGGACAGGTGATCTCCTACGAGCAGTACTTC	CASTMEGQVISYEQYF
.	TRBV5-6	TRBJ1-1	TRBD1	TGTGCCAGCAGCCCCGCAGGGGGCACTGAAGCTTTCTTT	CASSPAGGTEAFF
.	TRBV4-3	TRBJ2-1	.	TGCGCCAGCAGCCAAGATCAAGGCAGGGGCTACAATGAGCAGTTCTTC	CASSQDQGRGYNEQFF
.	TRBV18	TRBJ1-5	TRBD1	TGTGCCAGCTCCCAGGGACAGGGGGCCTATCAGCCCCAGCATTTT	CASSQGQGAYQPQHF
few	TRBV6-5	TRBJ2-7	TRBD2	TGTGCCATCAATTGGGGTAGCGGGAGAGGCGAGCAGTACTTC	CAINWGSGRGEQYF
.	TRBV7-9	TRBJ2-2	.	TGTGCCAGCTCTGACGGGGAGCTGTTTTTT	CASSDGELFF
medium-sized	TRBV27	TRBJ1-3	TRBD1	TGTGCCAGTTCACAGGGGTTTGGAAACACCATATATTTT	CASSQGFGNTIYF
.	TRBV19	TRBJ1-2	TRBD1	TGTGCCAGTAGTCGGTCCGGACAGGATACCTATGGCTACACCTTC	CASSRSGQDTYGYTF
.	TRBV6-1	TRBJ1-6	.	TGTGCCAGCAGTGAGGGGAGCTCCTATAATTCACCCCTCCACTTT	CASSEGSSYNSPLHF
.	TRBV6-2/TRBV6-3	TRBJ1-5	.	TGTGCCAGCAGCCCAACAAGAAATAGCAATCAGCCCCAGCATTTT	CASSPTRNSNQPQHF
.	TRBV30	TRBJ2-7	TRBD1	TGTGCCTGGAGTGTCGGGACAGGGCGTACCTACGAGCAGTACTTC	CAWSVGTGRTYEQYF
.	TRBV7-6	TRBJ2-6	.	TGTGCCAGCAGCCAGGGCGTATTCTCTGGGGCCAACGTCCTGACTTTC	CASSQGVFSGANVLTF
.	TRBV20-1	TRBJ1-6	.	TGCAGTGCAACAGGGAATTCACCCCTCCACTTT	CSATGNSPLHF
.	TRBV7-2	TRBJ1-1	.	TGTGCCAGCAGCTCCCCAGGGGACCCTGAAGCTTTCTTT	CASSSPGDPEAFF
.	TRBV19	TRBJ2-3	.	TGTGCCAGTAGTCTCGGGCCCCCCACTAGCCCAGATACGCAGTATTTT	CASSLGPPTSPDTQYF
.	TRBV5-1	TRBJ1-1	.	TGCGCCAGCAGCTTTGGACAGAACACTGAAGCTTTCTTT	CASSFGQNTEAFF
.	TRBV6-5	TRBJ2-3	TRBD2	TGTGCCAGCGGACTAGCGGGAGAGACAGATACGCAGTATTTT	CASGLAGETDTQYF
.	TRBV19	TRBJ1-2	.	TGTGCCAGTACCCTAACAGGGTCGAGCTATGGCTACACCTTC	CASTLTGSSYGYTF
few	TRBV10-1	TRBJ1-3	TRBD1	TGCGCCAGCAAGAACTACAGGGGGGAGGGCTGTGGAAACACCATATATTTT	CASKNYRGEGCGNTIYF
.	TRBV29-1	TRBJ1-1	.	TGCAGCGTTGCCCCAGGGAGAGATGAAGCTTTCTTT	CSVAPGRDEAFF
.	TRBV24-1	TRBJ2-3	.	TGTGCCACCAGTGCTTCGGATTTCACAGATACGCAGTATTTT	CATSASDFTDTQYF
.	TRBV27	TRBJ1-2	.	TGTGCCAGCAGTTTGGGGGTGGACTATGGCTACACCTTC	CASSLGVDYGYTF
.	TRBV11-2	TRBJ2-3	TRBD2	TGTGCCAGCAGTTTAGCGGGGTTGAGCACAGATACGCAGTATTTT	CASSLAGLSTDTQYF
.	TRBV11-2	TRBJ2-7	TRBD2	TGTGCCAGCAGCTTATCGGGGCGGGAGGGGACCTACGAGCAGTACTTC	CASSLSGREGTYEQYF
.	TRBV28	TRBJ1-6	.	TGTGCCAGCAGTGTAGGGGGGAGGAATTCACCCCTCCACTTT	CASSVGGRNSPLHF
.	TRBV11-2	TRBJ2-1	TRBD2	TGTGCCAGCAGTCTCGGTATGGGTAGCGGGAGTGGAAATGAGCAGTTCTTC	CASSLGMGSGSGNEQFF
.	TRBV24-1	TRBJ2-3	TRBD1	TGTGCCACCAGTGAACTAGGGACAGGGGATGTTACAGATACGCAGTATTTT	CATSELGTGDVTDTQYF
.	TRBV6-6	TRBJ1-2	.	TGTGCCAGCACCCGGGACGCGAACTATGGCTACACCTTC	CASTRDANYGYTF